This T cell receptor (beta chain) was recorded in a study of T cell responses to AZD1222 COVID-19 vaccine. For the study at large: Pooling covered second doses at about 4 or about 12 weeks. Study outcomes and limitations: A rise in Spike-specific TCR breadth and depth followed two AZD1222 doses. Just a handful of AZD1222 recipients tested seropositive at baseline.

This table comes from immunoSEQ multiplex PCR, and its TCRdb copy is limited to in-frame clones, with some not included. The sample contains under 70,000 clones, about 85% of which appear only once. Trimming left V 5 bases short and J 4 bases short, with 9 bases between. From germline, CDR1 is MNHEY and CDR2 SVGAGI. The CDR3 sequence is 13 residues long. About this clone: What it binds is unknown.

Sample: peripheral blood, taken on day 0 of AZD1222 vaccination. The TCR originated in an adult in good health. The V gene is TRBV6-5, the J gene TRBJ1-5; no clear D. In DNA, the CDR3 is TGTGCCAGCAGTCCACAGCAGAATCAGCCCCAGCATTTT. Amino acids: CASSPQQNQPQHF.